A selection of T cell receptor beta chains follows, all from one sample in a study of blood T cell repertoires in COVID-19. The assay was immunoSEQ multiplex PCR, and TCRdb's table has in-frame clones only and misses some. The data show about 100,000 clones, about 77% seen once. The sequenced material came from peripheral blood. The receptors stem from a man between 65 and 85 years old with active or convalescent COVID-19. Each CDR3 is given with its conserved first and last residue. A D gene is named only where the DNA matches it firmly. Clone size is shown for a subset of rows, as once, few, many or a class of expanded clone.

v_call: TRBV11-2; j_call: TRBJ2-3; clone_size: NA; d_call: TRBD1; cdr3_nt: TGTGCCAGCAGCCCTACAGGGGTATCGCAAGATACGCAGTATTTT; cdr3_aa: CASSPTGVSQDTQYF
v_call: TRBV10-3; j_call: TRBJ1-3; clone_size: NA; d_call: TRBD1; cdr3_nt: TGTGCCACCGGGACAGGGGCCATGAGCTCTGGAAACACCACATATTTT; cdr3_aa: CATGTGAMSSGNTTYF
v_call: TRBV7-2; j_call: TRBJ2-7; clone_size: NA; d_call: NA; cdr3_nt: TGTGCCAGCAGCCGCCAGCAGGGGATTTACGACTCCGAGCAGTACTTC; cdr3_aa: CASSRQQGIYDSEQYF
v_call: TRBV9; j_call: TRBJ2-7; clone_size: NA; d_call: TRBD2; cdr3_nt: TGTGCCAGCAGCCCCAGCGGGGGATCCTACGAGCAGTACTTC; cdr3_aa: CASSPSGGSYEQYF
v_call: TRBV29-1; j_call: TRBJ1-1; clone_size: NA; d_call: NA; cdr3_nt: TGCAGCGTTTCCCCCCCCGCAGGGAAAGCTTTCTTT; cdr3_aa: CSVSPPAGKAFF
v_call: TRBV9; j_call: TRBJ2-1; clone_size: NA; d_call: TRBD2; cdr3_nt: TGTGCCAGCAGCGTAGATAGCGGGGCCTACAATGAGCAGTTCTTC; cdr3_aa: CASSVDSGAYNEQFF
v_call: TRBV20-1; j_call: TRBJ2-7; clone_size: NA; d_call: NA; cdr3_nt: TGCAGTGCTACTCTCGGGTACGAGCAGTACTTC; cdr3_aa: CSATLGYEQYF
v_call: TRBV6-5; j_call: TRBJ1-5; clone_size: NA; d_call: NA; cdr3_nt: TGTGCCAGCAGTTATTCCCCCCCAGGCAATCAGCCCCAGCATTTT; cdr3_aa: CASSYSPPGNQPQHF
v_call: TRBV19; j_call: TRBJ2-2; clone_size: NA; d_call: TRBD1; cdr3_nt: TGTGCCAGCCGGGACAGGGTGGTTGGAGGCGCCGGGGAGCTGTTTTTT; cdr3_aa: CASRDRVVGGAGELFF
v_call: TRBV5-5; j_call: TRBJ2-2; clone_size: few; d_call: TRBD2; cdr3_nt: TGTGCCAGCAGCCGACTAGCGGGAGGAGTCGGGGAGCTGTTTTTT; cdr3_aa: CASSRLAGGVGELFF
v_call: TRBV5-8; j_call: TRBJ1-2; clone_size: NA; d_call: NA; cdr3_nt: TGTGCCAGCAGCGAGGGAATTCGAGGCTACACCTTC; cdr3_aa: CASSEGIRGYTF
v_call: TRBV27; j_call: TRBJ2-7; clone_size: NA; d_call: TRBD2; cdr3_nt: TGTGCCAGCAGTTTATCGACTAGCGGGGGGTCGGGTGAGCAGTACTTC; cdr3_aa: CASSLSTSGGSGEQYF
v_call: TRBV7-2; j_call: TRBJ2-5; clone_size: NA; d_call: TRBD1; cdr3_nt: TGTGCCAGCAGCTTAGGTGGACAGGGGTGGGAGACCCAGTACTTC; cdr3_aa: CASSLGGQGWETQYF
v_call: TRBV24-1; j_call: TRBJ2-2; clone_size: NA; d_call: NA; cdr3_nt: TGTGCCACCAGTGATTTGGACGGAGGAAATTATCCGAACACCGGGGAGCTGTTTTTT; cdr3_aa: CATSDLDGGNYPNTGELFF
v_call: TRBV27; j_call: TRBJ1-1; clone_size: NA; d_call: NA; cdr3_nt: TGTGCCAGCAGTACACAAAGGAACACTGAAGCTTTCTTT; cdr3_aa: CASSTQRNTEAFF
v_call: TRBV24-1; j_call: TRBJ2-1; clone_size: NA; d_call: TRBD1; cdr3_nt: TGTGCCACCCGAGGGGACAGTTTGGTAAATGAGCAGTTCTTC; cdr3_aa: CATRGDSLVNEQFF
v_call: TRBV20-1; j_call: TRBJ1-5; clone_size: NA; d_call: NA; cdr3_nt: TGCAGTGCTAGTTCAGGGATACGAAGCAATCAGCCCCAGCATTTT; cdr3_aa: CSASSGIRSNQPQHF
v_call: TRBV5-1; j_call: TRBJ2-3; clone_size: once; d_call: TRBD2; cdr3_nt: TGCGCCAGCAGCTTGGGAGGTAGCGGGCCCACAGATACGCAGTATTTT; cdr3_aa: CASSLGGSGPTDTQYF